This T cell receptor (beta chain) is from a study of T cells after yellow fever vaccination. The study, taken as a whole, reports: Abundant clonotypes (contaminants from the bulk population) could be present in FACS-sorted repertoires.

Only a few counts were recorded for this clonotype. What it binds is unknown. The V gene lost 4 bases and the J gene lost 2 bases, with 18 bases spanning the gap. In germline, CDR1 is MDHEN, CDR2 SYDVKM. The CDR3 is 16 residues long. A universal primer site and UMIs were added as TCR cDNA was made by 5'RACE template switching. TCRdb called the 5' RACE reads again in MiXCR, with one record for every CDR3 protein. The sample records approximately 550,000 distinct CDR3 sequences, roughly 13% being singletons. The clonotype was recovered from a man aged 30 to 39 who received the YFV17D yellow fever vaccine. The chain links TRBV28 to TRBJ2-7; D is perhaps TRBD2 (6 bases). Specimen: PBMCs, collected on the day of the yellow fever booster vaccination. The CDR3 protein is CASSYPGGPLAYEQYF. CDR3 nucleotide sequence: TGTGCCAGCAGTTACCCCGGGGGTCCATTAGCCTACGAGCAGTACTTC.